One and the same sample provided the 21 T cell receptor beta chains below, sequenced in a study of OX40 agonist ivuxolimab in advanced cancers. The data were produced by immunoSEQ multiplex PCR, yet TCRdb's version contains in-frame clones alone and is incomplete. The sample yields under 80,000 clones, roughly 86% seen once. The material sequenced was CD4+ or CD8+ T cells sorted from blood, taken in a trial of the OX40 agonist ivuxolimab. The source of these receptors is an adult with an advanced solid tumor such as melanoma, head and neck, liver or kidney cancer.

The J gene is TRBJ2-1, the V gene TRBV7-3, with 10 bases fitting TRBD2. V lost 3 bases to trimming and J lost 5 bases; unmatched junction nucleotides: 10. Germline V gene lookup returns CDR1 SGHTA and CDR2 FQGTGA. The CDR3 has 17 amino acids. The CDR3 coding sequence is TGTGCCAGCAGCTTTTACCGCGGACTAGCGGCAAACAATGAGCAGTTCTTC. It codes for CASSFYRGLAANNEQFF. Drawing the rest from reference TRBV7-3 and TRBJ2-1, the complete variable domain is GAGVSQTPSNKVTEKGKYVELRCDPISGHTALYWYRQSLGQGPEFLIYFQGTGAADDSGLPNDRFFAVRPEGSVSTLKIQRTERGDSAVYLCASSFYRGLAANNEQFFGPGTRLTVL.

This clone was counted only a few times. V gene TRBV5-1 combines with J gene TRBJ2-1; 11 bases are shared with TRBD2. The CDR3 runs to 16 residues. V was clipped by 0 bases and J by 9 bases; unmatched bases: 8. The germline gives CDR1 SGHRS, CDR2 YFSETQ. The CDR3 loop reads CASSLVGLAGGGEQFF. In DNA, the CDR3 is TGCGCCAGCAGCTTGGTAGGGCTAGCGGGAGGTGGTGAGCAGTTCTTC.

V and J are TRBV28 and TRBJ2-4; 10 bases agree with TRBD1. With V trimmed by 5 bases and J by 4 bases, 11 bases remained unmatched. This CDR3 comprises 17 residues. Looked up from germline, CDR1 is MDHEN and CDR2 is SYDVKM. CDR3 sequence: CASSVRPGTGAKNIQYF. CDR3 nucleotide sequence: TGTGCCAGCAGTGTCCGTCCGGGGACAGGGGCAAAAAACATTCAGTACTTC.

The chain has TRBV28 and TRBJ1-3, with a possible D match to TRBD1 (5 bases). CDR1 and CDR2 (germline): MDHEN, SYDVKM. Trimming removed 6 bases at V and 8 bases at J, with 14 bases between. CDR3 size: 13 residues. For the CDR3, the DNA is TGTGCCAGCAGAGCCGGCGGGGGATACACCATATATTTT. Translated: CASRAGGGYTIYF.

This sequence joins TRBV7-9 and TRBJ2-7; D possibly corresponds to TRBD1 (6 bases). V was shortened by 5 bases and J by 1 base, with 12 bases between the two germline ends. The CDR3 is made up of 14 amino acids. CDR1 is SEHNR and CDR2 is FQNEAQ in the germline V gene (reference sequence). This chain's CDR3 is CASSPGGQSYEQYF. The CDR3 region has the DNA TGTGCCAGCAGCCCGGGCGGACAGTCCTACGAGCAGTACTTC.

The CDR3 DNA follows: TGTGCCAGCTCACTATCCGGGACACAGGGCACCGGGGAGCTGTTTTTT. Its protein product is CASSLSGTQGTGELFF. J is TRBJ2-2 and V is TRBV18; tentative D call: TRBD1 (6 bases). Germline loops: CDR1 KGHSH, CDR2 LQKENI. V was shortened by 4 bases and J by 4 bases, with 16 bases between the two germline ends. CDR3 size: 16 residues.

This clone was recorded a few times. The chain links TRBV21-1 to TRBJ1-1; the table's D call, TRBD1, has no DNA check behind it. TRBV21-1 counts as a pseudogene. The CDR3 consists of 18 residues. In DNA, the CDR3 is TGTGCCAGCAGCAAAAGCGGACCTCCACACAGGGGGCGAGCCGAAGCTTTCTTT. Translation gives CASSKSGPPHRGRAEAFF.

The chain has TRBV27 and TRBJ2-1, with a possible D match to TRBD1 (5 bases). Between the trimmed V and J ends, which lost 7 bases and 1 base, there was a span of 11 bases. The CDR3 covers 14 residues. CDR1 MNHEY and CDR2 SMNVEV come from the germline V gene (reference sequence). The CDR3: CASIPAGSYNEQFF. CDR3 DNA sequence: TGTGCCAGCATTCCCGCAGGGTCCTACAATGAGCAGTTCTTC.

The CDR3 nucleotides are TGTGCCTGGAGCCAGGACGGGAAAGGAGGCTACACCTTC. This codes for CAWSQDGKGGYTF. The chain employs TRBV30 and TRBJ1-2; D unclear. Looked up from germline, CDR1 is GTSNPN and CDR2 is SVGIG (reference sequence). The germline V and J ends were trimmed by 3 bases and 8 bases, with 16 bases remaining between them. This CDR3 region has 13 residues.

This clone was observed a single time. This rearrangement joins TRBV5-5 to TRBJ2-3; TRBD1 aligns across 9 bases. There are 15 residues in the CDR3. CDR1 is SGHKS and CDR2 is YYEKEE in the germline V gene (reference sequence). With 0 bases clipped from V and 3 bases from J, the junction kept 2 bases outside the gene matches. CDR3 coding DNA: TGTGCCAGCAGCTTGGACAGGGGGCCAACAGATACGCAGTATTTT. Translated, it gives CASSLDRGPTDTQYF.

The chain carries TRBV5-6 and TRBJ2-6; D uncertain. The germline V gene has CDR1 SGHDT and CDR2 YYEEEE. CDR3 size: 17 residues. The V gene lost 4 bases and the J gene lost 0 bases, with 14 bases spanning the gap. The CDR3 DNA reads as TGTGCCAGCAGCCTCGGACCGACGAGCTCTGGGGCCAACGTCCTGACTTTC. Residues: CASSLGPTSSGANVLTF.

The chain employs TRBV5-1 and TRBJ2-5; D not resolved. V lost 4 bases and J 1 base, leaving 2 bases between the germline ends. CDR3 length: 11 amino acids. From germline, CDR1 is SGHRS and CDR2 YFSETQ. The CDR3 DNA is TGCGCCAGCAGCGTCCAAGAGACCCAGTACTTC. It translates to CASSVQETQYF.

The chain couples TRBV2 to TRBJ2-1; 9 positions match TRBD2. Trimming took 7 bases from V and 6 from J; bases not matched to a gene: 7. The germline V gene has CDR1 SNHLY and CDR2 FYNNEI. The CDR3 has 14 residues. CDR3 protein: CASTPGLASNEQFF. Written as DNA, the CDR3 is TGTGCCAGCACCCCGGGACTAGCTAGCAATGAGCAGTTCTTC.

J is TRBJ1-2 and V is TRBV2, with 7 bases matching TRBD1. The CDR3 totals 15 residues. Germline lookup yields CDR1 SNHLY and CDR2 FYNNEI. V trimming: 6 bases; J trimming: 8 bases; junction bases outside the gene matches: 15. The CDR3 region is CASRDRPLETRGYTF. Written as DNA, the CDR3 is TGTGCCAGCAGGGACAGGCCCCTCGAGACTAGAGGCTACACCTTC. Drawing the rest from reference TRBV2 and TRBJ1-2, the complete variable domain is EPEVTQTPSHQVTQMGQEVILRCVPISNHLYFYWYRQILGQKVEFLVSFYNNEISEKSEIFDDQFSVERPDGSNFTLKIRSTKLEDSAMYFCASRDRPLETRGYTFGSGTRLTVV.

The chain uses TRBV19 and TRBJ1-1; D perhaps matches TRBD1 (5 bases). Trimming took off 5 bases at V and 1 base at J, with 8 bases between the two ends. This CDR3 has 13 residues. The germline V gene encodes CDR1 LNHDA and CDR2 SQIVND (reference sequence). The CDR3 region is CASSSQENTEAFF. The CDR3 DNA reads as TGTGCCAGTAGTTCACAGGAGAACACTGAAGCTTTCTTT.

V is TRBV18 and J is TRBJ1-1; D remains ambiguous. This CDR3 is 12 amino acids long. Trimming pared 8 bases from V and 4 bases from J, leaving 11 bases between. Germline CDR1 KGHSH, CDR2 LQKENI. CDR3 protein: CASRWGSTEAFF. In nucleotides, the CDR3 is TGTGCCAGCCGCTGGGGTAGCACTGAAGCTTTCTTT.

The rearrangement links TRBV7-2 to TRBJ1-1; D not certain. Germline CDR1 is SGHTA and CDR2 is FQGNSA. The CDR3 loop spans 13 amino acids. Trimming removed 0 bases from V and 1 base from J, with 3 bases in between. CDR3 region: CASSLARNTEAFF. CDR3 bases: TGTGCCAGCAGCTTAGCGCGGAACACTGAAGCTTTCTTT.

This chain links TRBV14 with TRBJ2-7, with D possibly matching TRBD2 (5 bases). With 4 bases removed from V and 2 bases from J, the gap between germline ends came to 12 bases. This CDR3 region has 14 residues. The germline CDR1 and CDR2 sequences are SGHDN and FVKESK. The CDR3 DNA reads TGTGCCAGCAGCCCGAAAGGAGGAACCTACGAGCAGTACTTC. Residues: CASSPKGGTYEQYF.

The chain recombines TRBV19 with TRBJ1-1; 7 bases agree with TRBD1. The junction had 2 bases not matched to a gene; V was cut back by 3 bases and J by 1 base. The CDR3 sequence is 14 residues long. Germline CDR1 and CDR2: LNHDA and SQIVND (reference sequence). The CDR3 loop reads CASSIKGANTEAFF. The CDR3 nucleotides read TGTGCCAGTAGTATTAAGGGGGCGAACACTGAAGCTTTCTTT. Full variable domain (rest looked up from reference TRBV19 and TRBJ1-1): DGGITQSPKYLFRKEGQNVTLSCEQNLNHDAMYWYRQDPGQGLRLIYYSQIVNDFQKGDIAEGYSVSREKKESFPLTVTSAQKNPTAFYLCASSIKGANTEAFFGQGTRLTVV.

The gene calls are TRBV5-6 and TRBJ1-1; D unresolved. This CDR3 has 11 amino acids. V was cut by 2 bases and J by 2 bases, with 1 base left in between. Per germline, CDR1 SGHDT and CDR2 YYEEEE. The CDR3 sequence: CASSFNTEAFF. CDR3 nucleotide sequence: TGTGCCAGCAGCTTCAACACTGAAGCTTTCTTT.

The chain employs TRBV30 and TRBJ1-6; D unresolved. This CDR3 spans 13 amino acids. The V end lost 2 bases, the J end lost 6 bases, and 8 bases lay between the germline ends. Germline loops: CDR1 GTSNPN, CDR2 SVGIG (reference sequence). The CDR3 sequence is CAWSPAANSPLHF. The CDR3 DNA reads TGTGCCTGGAGTCCGGCCGCTAATTCACCCCTCCACTTT.